Listed here is a single TCR beta chain. These data come from a study of shared clonotypes between healthy human individuals. Germline V gene lookup returns CDR1 SGHTA and CDR2 FQGNSA. This CDR3 spans 14 amino acids. The V gene lost 1 base and the J gene lost 3 bases, with 9 bases spanning the gap. The assay was immunoSEQ multiplex PCR, and TCRdb's table has in-frame clones only and misses some. In the table there are 650,000 to 750,000 clones, 72% of which are singletons. Those who donated, Caucasian adults without exception, all lived in Nashville, Tennessee. The receptor comes from a woman younger than 45 in good health. The sequencing input was memory CD4+ T cells sorted from blood. As to subset: CD45RA-negative fraction. The rearrangement links TRBV7-2 to TRBJ1-1; D is unresolved. The CDR3 region is CASSLVAADTEAFF. The CDR3 DNA sequence: TGTGCCAGCAGCTTAGTAGCGGCAGACACTGAAGCTTTCTTT. Full variable domain (missing parts from reference TRBV7-2 and TRBJ1-1): GAGVSQSPSNKVTEKGKDVELRCDPISGHTALYWYRQSLGQGLEFLIYFQGNSAPDKSGLPSDRFSAERTGGSVSTLTIQRTQQEDSAVYLCASSLVAADTEAFFGQGTRLTVV.